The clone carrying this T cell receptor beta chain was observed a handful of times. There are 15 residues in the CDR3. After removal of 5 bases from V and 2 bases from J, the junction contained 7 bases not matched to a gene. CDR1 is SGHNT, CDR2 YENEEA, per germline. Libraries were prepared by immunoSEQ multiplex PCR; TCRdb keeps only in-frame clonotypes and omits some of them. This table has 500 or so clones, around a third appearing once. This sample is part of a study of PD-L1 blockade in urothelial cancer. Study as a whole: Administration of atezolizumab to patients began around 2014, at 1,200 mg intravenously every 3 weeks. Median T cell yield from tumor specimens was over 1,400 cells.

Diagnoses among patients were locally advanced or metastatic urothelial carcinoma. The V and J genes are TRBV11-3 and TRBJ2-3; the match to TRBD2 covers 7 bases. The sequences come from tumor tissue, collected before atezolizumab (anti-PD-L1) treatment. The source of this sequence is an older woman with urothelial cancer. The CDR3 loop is CASSRASGLTDTQYF. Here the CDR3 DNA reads TGTGCCAGCAGCAGGGCTAGCGGTCTCACAGATACGCAGTATTTT.